What follows are 15 T cell receptor beta chains derived from one specimen sequenced in a study of T-cell memory formation after mild COVID-19. In TCRdb, the 5' RACE reads were re-called with MiXCR into one record per CDR3 protein. The sample has some 200,000 distinct CDR3 sequences, around 9.1% seen once. The material sequenced was PBMCs or a T cell subset sorted from them (not recorded which). The receptors here all came from a man between 18 and 29 years old who had mild COVID-19 (a few samples of this study predate the infection). Cell type and time point are not known.

This clonotype showed up just a few times. The chain combines TRBV6-4 with TRBJ2-3; D gene ambiguous. Trimming pared 0 bases from V and 4 bases from J, leaving 5 bases between. There are 13 residues in the CDR3. Germline-derived CDR1 and CDR2 are MRHNA and SNTAGT. Here the CDR3 reads CASSDSTADTQYF. The CDR3 nucleotides are TGTGCCAGCAGTGACTCGACGGCAGATACGCAGTATTTT.

The chain combines TRBV10-3 with TRBJ2-3, with 8 bases aligning to TRBD1. Germline V gene sequence: CDR1 ENHRY, CDR2 SYGVKD. The CDR3 contains 15 residues. The V segment lost 8 bases and the J segment 2 bases; nucleotides outside the gene matches: 9. The DNA for the CDR3 is TGTGCCATCGGTAATCAGGACAGGGTCACAGATACGCAGTATTTT. Its translation is CAIGNQDRVTDTQYF.

This clonotype was counted many times. CDR3 amino acids: CASSSRTTDTQYF. The CDR3 coding sequence is TGTGCCAGCAGCTCTCGTACCACAGATACGCAGTATTTT. The chain has TRBV7-3 and TRBJ2-3; D is unclear. V was cut by 4 bases and J by 2 bases, with 7 bases left in between. CDR3 size: 13 residues. Germline V gene data show CDR1 as SGHTA and CDR2 as FQGTGA. The full variable domain, in which reference TRBV7-3 and TRBJ2-3 provide the parts outside the CDR3, is GAGVSQTPSNKVTEKGKYVELRCDPISGHTALYWYRQSLGQGPEFLIYFQGTGAADDSGLPNDRFFAVRPEGSVSTLKIQRTERGDSAVYLCASSSRTTDTQYFGPGTRLTVL.

As regards this clonotype: A much larger clone differs by one base, so this may be a read error. The genes are TRBV6-6 and TRBJ2-5; the D gene is possibly TRBD2 (5 bases). Per the germline V gene, CDR1 is MNHNY and CDR2 is SVGAGI (reference sequence). This CDR3 region has 14 residues. V dropped 6 bases and J dropped 7 bases, with 18 bases sitting between them. This CDR3 reads CASRSLQQAGTQYF. CDR3 bases: TGTGCCAGCAGGTCCCTCCAGCAGGCGGGGACCCAGTACTTC.

The chain is built from TRBV6-2 or TRBV6-3 and TRBJ1-3, with 7 bases fitting TRBD1. Germline CDR1 is MNHEY and CDR2 is SVGEGT. J was trimmed by 0 bases and V by 2 bases; bases with no gene match: 4. The CDR3 loop spans 16 amino acids. The CDR3 DNA sequence: TGTGCCAGCAGTTACGGGGACAGCCTCTCTGGAAACACCATATATTTT. Its protein is CASSYGDSLSGNTIYF.

This clonotype was counted ten times or more. The chain joins TRBV12-3 or TRBV12-4 to TRBJ1-1, with a weak D call TRBD1 (5 bases). With 6 bases removed from V and 1 base from J, the gap between germline ends came to 9 bases. CDR3 length: 13 residues. The CDR3 region has the DNA TGTGCCAGCAGGAGTGGGACGAACACTGAAGCTTTCTTT. Its protein product is CASRSGTNTEAFF.

This clonotype appeared a few times. The rearrangement uses TRBV7-9 and TRBJ2-1; D not resolved. The CDR3 consists of 12 residues. Between the trimmed V and J ends, which lost 5 bases and 12 bases, there was a span of 14 bases. Per the germline V gene, CDR1 is SEHNR and CDR2 is FQNEAQ (reference sequence). The CDR3: CASSDPQPGQFF. For the CDR3, the DNA is TGTGCCAGCAGCGATCCACAACCGGGGCAGTTCTTC. Full variable domain (rest looked up from reference TRBV7-9 and TRBJ2-1): DTGVSQNPRHKITKRGQNVTFRCDPISEHNRLYWYRQTLGQGPEFLTYFQNEAQLEKSRLLSDRFSAERPKGSFSTLEIQRTEQGDSAMYLCASSDPQPGQFFGPGTRLTVL.

V usage is TRBV24-1 and J usage is TRBJ2-1; TRBD2 matches at 15 bases. The CDR3 consists of 20 residues. Germline V gene data show CDR1 as KGHDR and CDR2 as SFDVKD. V dropped 2 bases and J dropped 4; count of bases not matched to a gene: 11. The CDR3 DNA is TGTGCCACCAGTGATTCATCGGGACTAGCGGGGGGCCGTGCGTACAATGAGCAGTTCTTC. Translating it yields CATSDSSGLAGGRAYNEQFF.

This chain joins TRBV11-2 and TRBJ2-1, with D perhaps TRBD2 (6 bases). The CDR3 totals 16 residues. The ends were cut back, 1 base at V and 5 bases at J, with 15 bases in the middle. Germline-derived CDR1 and CDR2 are SGHAT and FQNNGV. CDR3 sequence (DNA): TGTGCCAGCAGCTTAGTTACGGGGGACGGAGACAATGAGCAGTTCTTC. This sequence encodes CASSLVTGDGDNEQFF.

This clonotype appeared a few times. The CDR3 nucleotides are TGTGCCAGCAGCGCAGCAGGGGGCTTCTACGAGCAGTACTTC. Its protein is CASSAAGGFYEQYF. This sequence joins TRBV5-5 and TRBJ2-7; the match to TRBD1 covers 8 bases. This CDR3 is 14 amino acids long. With V trimmed by 4 bases and J by 3 bases, 6 bases remained unmatched. CDR1 is SGHKS and CDR2 is YYEKEE in the germline V gene (reference sequence).

The table lists this clonotype with a few counts. The CDR3 region is CASSLVPGSYEQYF. CDR3 in DNA: TGTGCCAGCAGCTTGGTTCCAGGTAGCTACGAGCAGTACTTC. The V call is TRBV5-4, the J call TRBJ2-7; D unclear. V lost 0 bases and J 3 bases, leaving 10 bases between the germline ends. The germline gives CDR1 SGHNT, CDR2 YYREEE (reference sequence). The CDR3 runs to 14 residues.

J is TRBJ2-3 and V is TRBV14; 9 bases match TRBD2. The CDR3 runs to 15 residues. Germline loops: CDR1 SGHDN, CDR2 FVKESK. The V segment lost 5 bases and the J segment 0 bases; nucleotides outside the gene matches: 3. CDR3 region: CASSKLAGSTDTQYF. The CDR3 bases are TGTGCCAGCAGCAAACTAGCGGGTAGCACAGATACGCAGTATTTT.

This clonotype was counted ten times or more. This chain joins TRBV11-2 and TRBJ2-1; D assignment may be TRBD1 or TRBD2 (5 bases each). The V end lost 1 base, the J end lost 7 bases, and 17 bases lay between the germline ends. Germline V gene sequence: CDR1 SGHAT, CDR2 FQNNGV. The CDR3 runs to 16 residues. This CDR3 is CASSLGSLAGANEQFF. CDR3 nucleotide sequence: TGTGCCAGCAGCTTAGGGAGCCTAGCCGGGGCTAATGAGCAGTTCTTC. Variable domain in full (rest from reference TRBV11-2 and TRBJ2-1): EAGVAQSPRYKIIEKRQSVAFWCNPISGHATLYWYQQILGQGPKLLIQFQNNGVVDDSQLPKDRFSAERLKGVDSTLKIQPAKLEDSAVYLCASSLGSLAGANEQFFGPGTRLTVL.

This clonotype was counted only a few times. This chain joins TRBV7-9 and TRBJ2-7; 7 bases line up with TRBD1. Germline trimming cut 5 bases from V and 3 bases from J; bases unmatched to any gene: 7. This CDR3 comprises 14 residues. Looked up from germline, CDR1 is SEHNR and CDR2 is FQNEAQ (reference sequence). The CDR3 sequence: CASSPGGHFYEQYF. The CDR3 DNA sequence: TGTGCCAGCAGCCCAGGGGGACACTTCTACGAGCAGTACTTC.

This clonotype has at least ten counts. The chain uses TRBV5-5 and TRBJ2-7, with 8 bases identical to TRBD1. The germline CDR1 and CDR2 sequences are SGHKS and YYEKEE (reference sequence). J was trimmed by 6 bases and V by 7 bases; bases with no gene match: 15. This CDR3 has 15 residues. DNA for the CDR3: TGTGCCAGCGCGGATGCAAGGACAGGGTTCGGCGAGCAGTACTTC. Translated, it gives CASADARTGFGEQYF.